The rows below give T cell receptor beta chains drawn from one sample of a study of siplizumab effects on memory and regulatory T cells. Produced via immunoSEQ multiplex PCR; TCRdb's table is partial and in-frame only. This sample has about 69,000 clones, with roughly 88% found just once. Sequenced sample: Tregs sorted from blood. Every receptor here comes from a human donor in good health. Both conserved end residues are trimmed from each CDR3. Clone sizes are given selectively: once, few, many, or a class where the clone is expanded.

J,size,V,CDR3
TRBJ2-3,NA,TRBV5-1,ASSYRGTDTQY
TRBJ2-5,once,TRBV19,ASSIRPVSQETQY
TRBJ2-5,NA,TRBV6-5,ASRRPDLQETQY
TRBJ1-4,NA,TRBV30,ACGTGGREKLF
TRBJ2-7,NA,TRBV5-5,ASSPGTTTTYEQY
TRBJ2-3,NA,TRBV5-4,ASSLEARGTDTQY
TRBJ2-3,NA,TRBV29-1,SVGGALAAYTDTQY
TRBJ2-3,NA,TRBV30,ACGTGGSTDTQY
TRBJ1-1,NA,TRBV10-3,AISDTGITEAF
NA,once,TRBV2,ASTGLAGVTQY
TRBJ2-5,NA,TRBV7-2,ASSMGTSGRAAKETQY
TRBJ2-5,NA,TRBV5-4,ASSLGGTGEETQY
TRBJ2-2,NA,TRBV5-4,ASSWGVRGTGELF
TRBJ1-2,NA,TRBV28,ASSFWQVLQANYGYT
TRBJ2-7,NA,TRBV6-1,ASSEVGYNSYEQY
TRBJ2-5,few,TRBV5-1,ASSLRTGAGETQY
TRBJ2-3,NA,TRBV11-3,ASSLGGPRTDTQY
TRBJ1-2,NA,TRBV5-4,ASSLSGYGYT
TRBJ2-5,NA,TRBV6-5,ASSYGQKETQY
TRBJ1-1,NA,TRBV6-1,ASRGEEGAF
TRBJ2-1,few,TRBV14,ASSQGIWVASPNEQF
TRBJ2-1,NA,TRBV9,ASSRGGTAYNEQF
TRBJ2-3,NA,TRBV5-1,ASSRTGAADTQY
TRBJ2-7,NA,TRBV28,ASRLPGGGKQY
TRBJ2-7,NA,TRBV10-3,AISESGAGGYEQY
TRBJ1-4,NA,TRBV5-1,ASSSGTGIEKLF
TRBJ2-7,NA,TRBV7-8,ASSSGTSYEQY
TRBJ1-2,NA,TRBV29-1,SVEKGYYGYT
TRBJ1-1,NA,TRBV9,ASSPRGGGNTEAF
TRBJ2-7,NA,TRBV5-1,ASSLFSAGLYEQY
TRBJ2-3,few,TRBV6-5,ASSGGRDRSYTQY
TRBJ2-4,NA,TRBV11-1,ASSLTWASGVGAKNIQY
TRBJ2-4,NA,TRBV6-1,ASSEHRADIQY
TRBJ1-4,NA,TRBV2,ASGLTVEKLF
TRBJ1-5,NA,TRBV2,ASRPGQGLYNQPQH
TRBJ2-3,NA,TRBV6-1,ASRSNHITDTQY
TRBJ2-1,NA,TRBV11-3,ASSGRVWRSTYNEQF
TRBJ2-7,NA,TRBV7-2,ASSLGISYEQY
TRBJ2-3,NA,TRBV7-9,ASSLSQEDTQY
TRBJ2-7,NA,TRBV27,ASREQGPYEQY
TRBJ2-7,NA,TRBV7-3,ASSLNSVGEQY
TRBJ2-3,NA,TRBV28,ASRVAGGVTDTQY
TRBJ1-2,NA,TRBV7-2,ASSYTRLPGGYT
TRBJ2-5,NA,TRBV6-6,ASSYRETQY
TRBJ2-3,NA,TRBV20-1,SALKDTQY
TRBJ1-5,NA,TRBV20-1,SARHRSSQH
TRBJ2-1,once,TRBV18,ASSPDLDTEQF
TRBJ1-5,NA,TRBV19,ASSIWGSNQPQH
TRBJ2-2,few,TRBV20-1,SAENTGELF
TRBJ2-5,NA,TRBV7-3,ASSVSGQETQY
TRBJ1-1,few,TRBV30,AWSQVTEAF
TRBJ2-1,NA,TRBV27,ASSPGTSGSGEQF
TRBJ2-3,NA,TRBV11-3,ASGRSTDTQY
TRBJ1-2,NA,TRBV29-1,SVKRGGGPYGYT
TRBJ1-2,NA,TRBV29-1,SVEDNHFQGSYGYT